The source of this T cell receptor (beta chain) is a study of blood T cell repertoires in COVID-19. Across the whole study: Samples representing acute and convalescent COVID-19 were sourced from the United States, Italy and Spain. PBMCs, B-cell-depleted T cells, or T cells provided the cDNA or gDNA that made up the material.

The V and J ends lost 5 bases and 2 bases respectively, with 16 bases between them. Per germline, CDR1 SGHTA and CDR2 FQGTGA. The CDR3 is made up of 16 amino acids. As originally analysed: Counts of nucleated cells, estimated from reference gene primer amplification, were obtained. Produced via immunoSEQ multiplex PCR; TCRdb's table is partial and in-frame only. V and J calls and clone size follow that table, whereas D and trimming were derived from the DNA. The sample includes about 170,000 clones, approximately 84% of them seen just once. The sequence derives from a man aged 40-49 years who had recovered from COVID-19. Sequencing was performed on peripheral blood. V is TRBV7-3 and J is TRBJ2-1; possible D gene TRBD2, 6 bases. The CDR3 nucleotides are TGTGCCAGCAGCCCTCGGGGGAGCGGCCCCTACAATGAGCAGTTCTTC. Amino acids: CASSPRGSGPYNEQFF.